The source of this TCR beta chain is a study of long-term antiretroviral therapy in people with HIV. Study information: Earliest sampling preceded the 2015 immediate-ART recommendation by about a decade.

The germline CDR1 and CDR2 sequences are LNHDA and SQIVND (reference sequence). The CDR3 spans 16 residues. The V and J ends lost 9 bases and 0 bases respectively, with 15 bases between them. Survey-level resolution applied to immunoSEQ assay v3.0. Libraries were prepared by immunoSEQ multiplex PCR; TCRdb keeps only in-frame clonotypes and omits some of them. The repertoire has about 27,000 clones, around four fifths of them found once; the top ten carry around 11%. The table lists this clone with a few counts. What it binds is unknown. Broader study findings: Repertoires in HIV (unlike those of controls) had narrower CDR3 length ranges. Those clones which expanded before ART made up the dominant part of the repertoire at all time points.

A minimum of one pre-ART and two post-ART PBMC samples existed for each donor. The chain is built from TRBV19 and TRBJ1-6; no definite D call. The origin of this receptor is a man aged 18 to 29 with HIV. Sequenced material: unsorted PBMCs, taken 0.8 years before starting antiretroviral therapy. CDR3 loop: CASRDYRSSYNSPLHF. Written as DNA, the CDR3 is TGTGCCAGCCGAGATTATAGGAGCTCCTATAATTCACCCCTCCACTTT.